This T cell receptor beta chain was identified in a study of T-cell memory formation after mild COVID-19. TCRdb independently ran MiXCR on the 5' RACE reads; one entry per CDR3 protein. In the table there are approximately 350,000 distinct CDR3 sequences, over 25% of which are singletons. The receptor comes from an adult woman who had mild COVID-19 (a few samples of this study predate the infection). Cell type and time point are not known. The sample consisted of PBMCs or a T cell subset sorted from them (not recorded which).

The CDR3 sequence: CASSYAYTEAFF. The CDR3 DNA is TGTGCCAGCAGTTATGCATACACTGAAGCTTTCTTT. The chain combines TRBV6-2 or TRBV6-3 with TRBJ1-1, with D unresolved. Trimming removed 3 bases at V and 3 bases at J, with 5 bases between. The germline V gene has CDR1 MNHEY and CDR2 SVGEGT. This CDR3 spans 12 amino acids.